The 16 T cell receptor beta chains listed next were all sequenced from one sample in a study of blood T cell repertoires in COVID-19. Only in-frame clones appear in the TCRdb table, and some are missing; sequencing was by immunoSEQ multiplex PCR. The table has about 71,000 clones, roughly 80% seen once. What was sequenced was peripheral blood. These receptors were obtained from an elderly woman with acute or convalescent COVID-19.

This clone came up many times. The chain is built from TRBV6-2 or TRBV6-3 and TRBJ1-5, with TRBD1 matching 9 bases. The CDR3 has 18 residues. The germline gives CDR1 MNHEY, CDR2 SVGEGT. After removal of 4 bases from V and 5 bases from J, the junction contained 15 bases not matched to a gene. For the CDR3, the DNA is TGTGCCAGCAGTTCCCCACCCTGGGACAGGGTCAAGGATCAGCCCCAGCATTTT. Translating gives CASSSPPWDRVKDQPQHF.

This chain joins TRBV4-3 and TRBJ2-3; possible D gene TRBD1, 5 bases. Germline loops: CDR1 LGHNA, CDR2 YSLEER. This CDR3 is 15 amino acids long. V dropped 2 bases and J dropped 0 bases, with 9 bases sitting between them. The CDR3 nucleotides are TGCGCCAGCAGCCAAAACAGGTTGAGCACAGATACGCAGTATTTT. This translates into CASSQNRLSTDTQYF.

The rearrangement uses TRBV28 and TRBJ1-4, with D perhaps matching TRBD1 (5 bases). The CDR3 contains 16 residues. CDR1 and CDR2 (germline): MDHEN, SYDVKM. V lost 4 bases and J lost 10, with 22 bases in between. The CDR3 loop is CASSSPRGASGVKLFF. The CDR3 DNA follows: TGTGCCAGCAGTTCACCCCGCGGCGCGTCGGGGGTAAAACTGTTTTTT. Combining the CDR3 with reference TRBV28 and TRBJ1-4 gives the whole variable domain DVKVTQSSRYLVKRTGEKVFLECVQDMDHENMFWYRQDPGLGLRLIYFSYDVKMKEKGDIPEGYSVSREKKERFSLILESASTNQTSMYLCASSSPRGASGVKLFFGSGTQLSVL.

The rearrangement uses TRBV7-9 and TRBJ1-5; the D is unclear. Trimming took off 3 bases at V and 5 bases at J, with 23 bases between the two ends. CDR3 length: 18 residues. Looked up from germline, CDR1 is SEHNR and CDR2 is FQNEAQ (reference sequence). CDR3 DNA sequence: TGTGCCAGCAGCTTTGGCCCCCCTAGCATAACTATTTATCAGCCCCAGCATTTT. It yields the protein CASSFGPPSITIYQPQHF.

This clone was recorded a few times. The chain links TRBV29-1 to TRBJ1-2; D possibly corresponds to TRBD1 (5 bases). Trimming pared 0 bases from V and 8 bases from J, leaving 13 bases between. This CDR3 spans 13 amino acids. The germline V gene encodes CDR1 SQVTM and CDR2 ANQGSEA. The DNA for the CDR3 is TGCAGCGTTGAAGATCATGTAGGGGTCGGCTACACCTTC. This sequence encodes CSVEDHVGVGYTF.

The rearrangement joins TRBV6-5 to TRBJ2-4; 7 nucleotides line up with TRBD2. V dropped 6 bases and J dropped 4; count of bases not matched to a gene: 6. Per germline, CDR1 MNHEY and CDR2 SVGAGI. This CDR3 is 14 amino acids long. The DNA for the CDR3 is TGTGCCAGCAGCTGGGGAGGGCCGAAAAACATTCAGTACTTC. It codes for CASSWGGPKNIQYF.

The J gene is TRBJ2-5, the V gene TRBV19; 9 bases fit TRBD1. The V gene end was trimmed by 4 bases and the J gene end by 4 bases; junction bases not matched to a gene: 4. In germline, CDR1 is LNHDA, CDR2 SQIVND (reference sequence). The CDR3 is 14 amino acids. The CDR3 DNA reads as TGTGCCAGTAGTAGCGGGACAGGGCGAGAGACCCAGTACTTC. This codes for CASSSGTGRETQYF.

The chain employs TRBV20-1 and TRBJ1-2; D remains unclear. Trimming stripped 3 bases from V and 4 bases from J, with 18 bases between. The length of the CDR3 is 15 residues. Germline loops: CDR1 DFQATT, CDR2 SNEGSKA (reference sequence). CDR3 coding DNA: TGCAGTGCTAGTGGCGGATTGAGCAGTATCTATGGCTACACCTTC. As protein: CSASGGLSSIYGYTF.

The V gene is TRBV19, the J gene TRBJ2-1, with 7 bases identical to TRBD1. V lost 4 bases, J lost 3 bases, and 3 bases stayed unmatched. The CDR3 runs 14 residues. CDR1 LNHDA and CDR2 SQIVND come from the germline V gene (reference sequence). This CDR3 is CASSNRDSYNEQFF. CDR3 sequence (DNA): TGTGCCAGTAGTAACCGGGACAGCTACAATGAGCAGTTCTTC.

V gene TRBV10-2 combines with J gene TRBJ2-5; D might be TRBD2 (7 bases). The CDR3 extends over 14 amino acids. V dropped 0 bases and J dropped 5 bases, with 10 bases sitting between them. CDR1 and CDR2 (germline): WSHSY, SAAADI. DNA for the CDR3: TGCGCCAGCAGTGAGTCGGGGAGGGGGGAGACCCAGTACTTC. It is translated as CASSESGRGETQYF.

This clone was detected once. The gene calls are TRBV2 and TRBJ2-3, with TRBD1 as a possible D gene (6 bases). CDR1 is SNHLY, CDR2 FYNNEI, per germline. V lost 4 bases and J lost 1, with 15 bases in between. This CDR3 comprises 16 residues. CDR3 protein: CASSGIQGFGTDTQYF. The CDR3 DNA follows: TGTGCCAGCAGTGGGATACAGGGTTTTGGCACAGATACGCAGTATTTT.

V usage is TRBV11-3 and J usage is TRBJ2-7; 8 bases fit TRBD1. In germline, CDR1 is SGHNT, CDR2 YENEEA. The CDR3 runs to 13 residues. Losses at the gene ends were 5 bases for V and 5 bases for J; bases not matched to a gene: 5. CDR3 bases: TGTGCCAGCAGCCTAATACAGGGGGACGAGCAGTACTTC. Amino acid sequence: CASSLIQGDEQYF. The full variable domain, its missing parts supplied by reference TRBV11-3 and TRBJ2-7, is EAGVVQSPRYKIIEKKQPVAFWCNPISGHNTLYWYLQNLGQGPELLIRYENEEAVDDSQLPKDRFSAERLKGVDSTLKIQPAELGDSAVYLCASSLIQGDEQYFGPGTRLTVT.

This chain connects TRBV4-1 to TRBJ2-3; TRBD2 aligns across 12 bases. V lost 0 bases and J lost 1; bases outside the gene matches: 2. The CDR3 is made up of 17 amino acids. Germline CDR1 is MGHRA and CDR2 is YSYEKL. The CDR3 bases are TGCGCCAGCAGCCAAGATGCTAGCGGGAGGGGCACAGATACGCAGTATTTT. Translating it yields CASSQDASGRGTDTQYF.

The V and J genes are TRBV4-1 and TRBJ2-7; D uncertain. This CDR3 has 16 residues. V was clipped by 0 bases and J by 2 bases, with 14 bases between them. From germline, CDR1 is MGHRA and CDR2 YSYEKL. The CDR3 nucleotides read TGCGCCAGCAGCCAAGATCATGCTTTAGCCACCTACGAGCAGTACTTC. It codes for CASSQDHALATYEQYF.

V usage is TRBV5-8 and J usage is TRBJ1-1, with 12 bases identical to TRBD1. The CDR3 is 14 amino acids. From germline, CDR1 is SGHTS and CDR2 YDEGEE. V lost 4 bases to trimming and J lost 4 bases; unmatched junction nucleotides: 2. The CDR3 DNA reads TGTGCCAGCAGCCGGGACAGGGGGCTCACTGAAGCTTTCTTT. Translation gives CASSRDRGLTEAFF.

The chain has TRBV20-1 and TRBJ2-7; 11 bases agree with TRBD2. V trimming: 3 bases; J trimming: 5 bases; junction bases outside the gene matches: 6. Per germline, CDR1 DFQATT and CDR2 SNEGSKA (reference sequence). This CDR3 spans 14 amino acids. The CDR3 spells CSASTSGSLDEQYF. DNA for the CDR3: TGCAGTGCTAGTACTAGCGGGAGTCTTGACGAGCAGTACTTC.